This T cell receptor beta chain emerged from a study of cytomegalovirus exposure and HLA in healthy donors. Study-wide results and limits: What a later analysis reportedly showed was that an Asian-associated ancestry cluster had fewer N-insertions than the approximately 700-donor mean. The authors later linked a missense DCLRE1C variant to TCR beta V- and J-gene trimming. One cluster of highly shared sequence variants probably arose as a sequencing artifact. Roughly uniform depth of sequencing across donors was assumed in presence/absence analyses.

The germline CDR1 and CDR2 sequences are SGHTA and FQGNSA. There are 15 residues in the CDR3. V lost 0 bases, J lost 3 bases, and 3 bases stayed unmatched. To note about this clone: Its specificity is not known.

PCR amplification relied on 60 Vbeta primers (plus 13 Jbeta primers). The table came from immunoSEQ multiplex PCR; TCRdb's copy has only in-frame clones and leaves some out. The sample's table shows about 170,000 clones. Source material: PBMCs. This rearrangement joins TRBV7-2 to TRBJ2-7; TRBD2 matches 9 bases. The clonotype comes from a woman under 30 in good health and CMV-seropositive. The CDR3 protein is CASSLASGGFYEQYF. The DNA for the CDR3 is TGTGCCAGCAGCTTAGCTAGCGGGGGATTCTACGAGCAGTACTTC. The variable domain in full, with the rest retrieved from reference TRBV7-2 and TRBJ2-7, is GAGVSQSPSNKVTEKGKDVELRCDPISGHTALYWYRQSLGQGLEFLIYFQGNSAPDKSGLPSDRFSAERTGGSVSTLTIQRTQQEDSAVYLCASSLASGGFYEQYFGPGTRLTVT.